Presented here are 14 T cell receptor beta chains from one specimen sequenced in a study of shared clonotypes between healthy human individuals. Clones were read by immunoSEQ multiplex PCR, and TCRdb kept only the in-frame ones, dropping some. The data show roughly 1.4 million clones, approximately 98.5% seen once. Sequenced material: naive CD4+ T cells sorted from blood. This sample's subset: CD45RA+ positively selected. The source of these receptors is a man younger than 40 in good health.

The genes are TRBV19 and TRBJ1-3; D is uncertain. Germline CDR1 reads LNHDA; CDR2 reads SQIVND (reference sequence). Between the trimmed V and J ends, which lost 1 base and 2 bases, there was a span of 9 bases. The length of the CDR3 is 15 residues. The CDR3 DNA reads TGTGCCAGTAGTATAGGGGGAATAACTGGAAACACCATATATTTT. This gives the protein CASSIGGITGNTIYF.

The chain recombines TRBV6-1 with TRBJ1-1, with D tentatively TRBD1 (6 bases). Trimming pared 4 bases from V and 13 bases from J, leaving 22 bases between. This CDR3 comprises 14 residues. Germline CDR1 reads MNHNS; CDR2 reads SASEGT. The CDR3 DNA reads as TGTGCCAGCAGTGTAAATCGGGACAACGCCGGTGATTTCTTT. This translates into CASSVNRDNAGDFF.

The chain links TRBV5-1 to TRBJ2-5; TRBD2 matches 8 bases. The CDR3 sequence is 15 residues long. Germline lookup yields CDR1 SGHRS and CDR2 YFSETQ. The J segment lost 2 bases and the V segment lost 7 bases, leaving 10 bases of the junction unmatched. In DNA form, the CDR3 reads TGCGCCAGCCTACCTTTAGGCGGGAGGCAAGAGACCCAGTACTTC. Translated, it gives CASLPLGGRQETQYF.

This rearrangement joins TRBV11-3 to TRBJ2-1; D is undetermined. The CDR3 runs to 11 residues. Between the trimmed V and J ends, which lost 5 bases and 9 bases, there was a span of 8 bases. Germline lookup yields CDR1 SGHNT and CDR2 YENEEA. CDR3 in amino acids: CASSHGGEQFF. CDR3 bases: TGTGCCAGCAGCCATGGCGGTGAGCAGTTCTTC.

The chain carries TRBV5-4 and TRBJ2-7; TRBD2 matches 9 bases. The germline V gene encodes CDR1 SGHNT and CDR2 YYREEE (reference sequence). J lost 4 bases, V lost 5 bases, and 7 bases had no gene match. The length of the CDR3 is 14 residues. The CDR3: CASRIAGESYEQYF. As DNA, the CDR3 is TGTGCCAGCAGGATAGCGGGGGAGTCGTACGAGCAGTACTTC. Variable domain in full (rest from reference TRBV5-4 and TRBJ2-7): ETGVTQSPTHLIKTRGQQVTLRCSSQSGHNTVSWYQQALGQGPQFIFQYYREEENGRGNFPPRFSGLQFPNYSSELNVNALELDDSALYLCASRIAGESYEQYFGPGTRLTVT.

This clone has a single count. The V call is TRBV13, the J call TRBJ2-7; possible D gene TRBD1, 5 bases. CDR3 length: 14 amino acids. In germline, CDR1 is PRHDT, CDR2 FYEKMQ (reference sequence). The V end lost 0 bases, the J end lost 1 base, and 7 bases lay between the germline ends. The CDR3 sequence: CASSLGTVSYEQYF. The CDR3 coding sequence is TGTGCCAGCAGCTTAGGGACAGTTTCCTACGAGCAGTACTTC.

Points on this clone: This CDR3 is also generated by other DNA sequences in the sample. V is TRBV7-2 and J is TRBJ2-1; 7 positions agree with TRBD2. V gave up 4 bases and J gave up 4 bases; unmatched junction bases: 10. This CDR3 has 16 residues. CDR1 and CDR2 from the germline V gene are SGHTA and FQGNSA. DNA for the CDR3: TGTGCCAGCAGCTCCCTGGCGGGAGTCGGATACAATGAGCAGTTCTTC. Its translation: CASSSLAGVGYNEQFF.

Comments on this clone: The sample carries other DNA sequences with the same CDR3. The V call is TRBV6-1, the J call TRBJ1-1, with no clear D. The ends were cut back, 4 bases at V and 1 base at J, with 7 bases in the middle. Looked up from germline, CDR1 is MNHNS and CDR2 is SASEGT. The CDR3 length is 13 residues. The CDR3, as DNA: TGTGCCAGCAGTGGTGGACGGAACACTGAAGCTTTCTTT. This translates into CASSGGRNTEAFF.

This clone was detected only once. The chain joins TRBV10-2 to TRBJ2-3; no reliable D call. The germline CDR1 and CDR2 sequences are WSHSY and SAAADI. V was clipped by 6 bases and J by 2 bases, with 12 bases between them. The CDR3 sequence is 14 residues long. The CDR3, as DNA: TGCGCCAGCAGCCGTCGATTGTCCACAGATACGCAGTATTTT. Protein sequence: CASSRRLSTDTQYF.

V is TRBV28 and J is TRBJ1-5, with TRBD1 matching over 8 bases. The CDR3 contains 14 residues. J lost 2 bases, V lost 8 bases, and 5 bases had no gene match. Germline-derived CDR1 and CDR2 are MDHEN and SYDVKM. The CDR3 DNA follows: TGTGCCAGCGAAGGGACAGGAGGCAATCAGCCCCAGCATTTT. Protein sequence: CASEGTGGNQPQHF. Variable domain in full (rest from reference TRBV28 and TRBJ1-5): DVKVTQSSRYLVKRTGEKVFLECVQDMDHENMFWYRQDPGLGLRLIYFSYDVKMKEKGDIPEGYSVSREKKERFSLILESASTNQTSMYLCASEGTGGNQPQHFGDGTRLSIL.

The genes are TRBV10-2 and TRBJ2-7; the match to TRBD2 covers 12 bases. The CDR3 consists of 13 residues. CDR1 and CDR2 (germline): WSHSY, SAAADI. V dropped 4 bases and J dropped 6; count of bases not matched to a gene: 1. This chain's CDR3 is CASSGLAGAEQYF. CDR3 DNA: TGCGCCAGCAGTGGACTAGCGGGAGCCGAGCAGTACTTC.

V usage is TRBV18 and J usage is TRBJ2-1; D is possibly TRBD1 or TRBD2 (6 bases each). Germline values: CDR1 KGHSH, CDR2 LQKENI. CDR3 length equals 15 residues. V was clipped by 3 bases and J by 8 bases, with 17 bases between them. The CDR3 bases are TGTGCCAGCTCACCCCAAGGGGGGAGTCTGGATGAGCAGTTCTTC. It is translated as CASSPQGGSLDEQFF.

The CDR3: CASSLVAPGEPYNEQFF. The CDR3 DNA is TGTGCCAGCAGCTTAGTGGCTCCGGGAGAACCCTACAATGAGCAGTTCTTC. V usage is TRBV11-2 and J usage is TRBJ2-1; a weak D match, TRBD2 (6 bases). This CDR3 is built from 17 residues. CDR1 is SGHAT and CDR2 is FQNNGV in the germline V gene. Trimming removed 1 base at V and 2 bases at J, with 15 bases between.

The chain carries TRBV10-2 and TRBJ1-2; D is uncertain. CDR3 length: 13 amino acids. Germline CDR1 WSHSY, CDR2 SAAADI. The germline V and J ends were trimmed by 6 bases and 3 bases, with 11 bases remaining between them. DNA for the CDR3: TGCGCCAGCAGGTATGATAGCTACTATGGCTACACCTTC. Amino acids: CASRYDSYYGYTF.